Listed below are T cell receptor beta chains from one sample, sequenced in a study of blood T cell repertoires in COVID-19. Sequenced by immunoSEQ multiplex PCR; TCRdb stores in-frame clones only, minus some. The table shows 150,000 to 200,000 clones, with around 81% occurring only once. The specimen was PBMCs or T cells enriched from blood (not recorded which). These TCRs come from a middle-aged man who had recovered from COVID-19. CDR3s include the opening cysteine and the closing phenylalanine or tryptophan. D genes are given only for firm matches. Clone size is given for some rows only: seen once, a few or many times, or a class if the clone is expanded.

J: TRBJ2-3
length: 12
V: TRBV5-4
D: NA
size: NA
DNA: TGTGCCAGCAGACAAAGCACAGATACGCAGTATTTT
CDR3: CASRQSTDTQYF

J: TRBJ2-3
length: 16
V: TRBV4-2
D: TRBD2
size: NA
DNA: TGTGCCAGCAGCCTTACTAGCGCTTTTAGCACAGATACGCAGTATTTT
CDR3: CASSLTSAFSTDTQYF

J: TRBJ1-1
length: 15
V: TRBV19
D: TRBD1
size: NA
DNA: TGTGCCAGTAGTGCGACAGGGGATGGAAACACTGAAGCTTTCTTT
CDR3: CASSATGDGNTEAFF

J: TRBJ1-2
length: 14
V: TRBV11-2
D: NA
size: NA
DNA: TGTGCCAGCAGCCCAAGGGCAGGGGCTGGTGGCTACACCTTC
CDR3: CASSPRAGAGGYTF

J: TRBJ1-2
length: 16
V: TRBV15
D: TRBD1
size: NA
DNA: TGTGCCACCAGCAGATCCAGGACAGGCGCGGACTATGGCTACACCTTC
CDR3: CATSRSRTGADYGYTF

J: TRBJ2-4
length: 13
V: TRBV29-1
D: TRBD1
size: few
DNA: TGCAGCGTACAGGGGGCGGGCAAAAACATTCAGTACTTC
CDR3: CSVQGAGKNIQYF

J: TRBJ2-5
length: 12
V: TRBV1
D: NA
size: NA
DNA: TGCACCCCCACCGGAGGCCAAGAGACCCAGTACTTC
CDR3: CTPTGGQETQYF

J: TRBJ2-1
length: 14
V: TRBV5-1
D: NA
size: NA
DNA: TGCGCCAGCAGACCCCCAGAGGCGGGCAATGAGCAGTTCTTC
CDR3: CASRPPEAGNEQFF

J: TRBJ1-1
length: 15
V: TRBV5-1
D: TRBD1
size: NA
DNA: TGCGCCAGCAGCTTTACAGGGGGAGTGAACACTGAAGCTTTCTTT
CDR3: CASSFTGGVNTEAFF

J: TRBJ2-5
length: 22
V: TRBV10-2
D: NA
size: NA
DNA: TGCGCCAGCAGTGAGTCCTATCCCGGGCAAGGCGGGGGCCTTACCTATCAAGAGACCCAGTACTTC
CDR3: CASSESYPGQGGGLTYQETQYF

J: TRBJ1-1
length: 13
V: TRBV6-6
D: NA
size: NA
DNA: TGTGCCAGCAGTTACGAGGAGAACACTGAAGCTTTCTTT
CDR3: CASSYEENTEAFF

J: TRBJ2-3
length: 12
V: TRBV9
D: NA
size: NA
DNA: TGTGCCAGCAGCCCCACTCCAGATACGCAGTATTTT
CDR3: CASSPTPDTQYF

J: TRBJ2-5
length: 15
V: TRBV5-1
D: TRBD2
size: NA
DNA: TGCGCCAGCAGCCCTGGACTAGCGGGACAAGAGACCCAGTACTTC
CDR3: CASSPGLAGQETQYF

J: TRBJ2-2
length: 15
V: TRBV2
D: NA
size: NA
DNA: TGTGCCAGCAGGACGGGGATGAGTGACACCGGGGAGCTGTTTTTT
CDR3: CASRTGMSDTGELFF

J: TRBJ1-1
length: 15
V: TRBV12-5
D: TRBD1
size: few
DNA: TGTGCTAGTGGTTTAGTACAGGGGGCAGTCACTGAAGCTTTCTTT
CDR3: CASGLVQGAVTEAFF

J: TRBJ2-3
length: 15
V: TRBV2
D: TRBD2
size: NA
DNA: TGTGCCAGCAGTGGGGGGGGTTTTCCCACAGATACGCAGTATTTT
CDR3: CASSGGGFPTDTQYF

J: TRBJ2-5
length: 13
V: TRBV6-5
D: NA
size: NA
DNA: TGTGCCAGCAGGCTACAGGGAACAGAGACCCAGTACTTC
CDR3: CASRLQGTETQYF

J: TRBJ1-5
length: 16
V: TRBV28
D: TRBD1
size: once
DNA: TGTGCCAGCAGTCTCGGACAGGGGATGAGCAATCAGCCCCAGCATTTT
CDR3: CASSLGQGMSNQPQHF

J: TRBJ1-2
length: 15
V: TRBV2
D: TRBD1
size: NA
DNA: TGTGCCAGCAGTATGACAGGGGGCGAGAACTATGGCTACACCTTC
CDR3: CASSMTGGENYGYTF

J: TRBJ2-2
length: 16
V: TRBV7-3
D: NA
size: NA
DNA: TGTGCCAGCAGCCCCCCCAGAGGCTCGAACACCGGGGAGCTGTTTTTT
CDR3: CASSPPRGSNTGELFF

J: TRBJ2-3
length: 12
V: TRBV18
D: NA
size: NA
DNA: TGTGCCAGCTCACCAAAGGGGGATACGCAGTATTTT
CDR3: CASSPKGDTQYF

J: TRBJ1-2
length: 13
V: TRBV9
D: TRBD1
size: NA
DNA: TGTGCCAGCAGCGTAGACCCGACAGGGGGCTACACCTTC
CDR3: CASSVDPTGGYTF

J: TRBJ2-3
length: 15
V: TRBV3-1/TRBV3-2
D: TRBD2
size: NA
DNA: TGTGCCAGCAGCCAAGCAGCGGGGGGAAGCGATACGCAGTATTTT
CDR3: CASSQAAGGSDTQYF

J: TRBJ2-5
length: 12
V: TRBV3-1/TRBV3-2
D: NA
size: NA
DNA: TGTGCCAGCAGCCCAATCGGGGAGACCCAGTACTTC
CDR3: CASSPIGETQYF

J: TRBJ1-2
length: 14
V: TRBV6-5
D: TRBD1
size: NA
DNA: TGTGCCAGCAGGGCCGACAGGGTCTTTTATGGCTACACCTTC
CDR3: CASRADRVFYGYTF

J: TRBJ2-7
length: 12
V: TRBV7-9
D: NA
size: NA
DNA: TGTGCCAGCCAGTCCTCCTCCTACGAGCAGTACTTC
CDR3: CASQSSSYEQYF

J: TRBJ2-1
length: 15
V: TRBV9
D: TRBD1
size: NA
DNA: TGTGCCAGCAGCGTAGGGACAGGGGGAATGAATGAGCAGTTCTTC
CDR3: CASSVGTGGMNEQFF

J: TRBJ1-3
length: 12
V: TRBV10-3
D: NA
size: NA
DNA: TGTGCCATGGGGGGGGCTGGAAACACCATATATTTT
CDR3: CAMGGAGNTIYF

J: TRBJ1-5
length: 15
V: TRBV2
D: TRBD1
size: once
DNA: TGTGCCAGCAGCGCGACAGGGGGAGGTAATCAGCCCCAGCATTTT
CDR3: CASSATGGGNQPQHF

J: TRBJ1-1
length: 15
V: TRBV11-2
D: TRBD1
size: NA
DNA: TGTGCCAGCAGCTCCCACAGGGGGCCGAGTACTGAAGCTTTCTTT
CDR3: CASSSHRGPSTEAFF

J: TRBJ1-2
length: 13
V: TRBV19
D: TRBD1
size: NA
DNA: TGTGCCAGTAGTGCCGGGACAGGGTCAAGCTACACCTTC
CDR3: CASSAGTGSSYTF

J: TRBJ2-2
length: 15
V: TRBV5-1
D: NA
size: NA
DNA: TGCGCCAGCAGCCCGGAGGGACCTTTAACCGGGGAGCTGTTTTTT
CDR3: CASSPEGPLTGELFF

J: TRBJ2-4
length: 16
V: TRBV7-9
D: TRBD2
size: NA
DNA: TGTGCCAGCAGCGTCCTCCTAGCGGCTACCAAAAACATTCAGTACTTC
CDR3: CASSVLLAATKNIQYF

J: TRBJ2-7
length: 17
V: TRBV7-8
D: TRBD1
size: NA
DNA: TGTGCCAGCAACCCGGGACAGGGGACACTGGTCTCCTACGAGCAGTACTTC
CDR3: CASNPGQGTLVSYEQYF

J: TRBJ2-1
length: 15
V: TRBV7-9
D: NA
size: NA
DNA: TGTGCCAGCAGCTTAGACAGGGTAACTCTCGGTGAGCAGTTCTTC
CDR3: CASSLDRVTLGEQFF